The entry below describes one T cell receptor (beta chain). As yet, its antigen is unknown. These data belong to a study of cytomegalovirus exposure and HLA in healthy donors. Findings and caveats of the study: An analysis that came later showed most CMV-associated TCR beta chains appearing HLA-restricted. Reportedly, fewer N-insertions than the 666-donor mean appeared in an Asian-associated ancestry cluster in a later analysis. Overall, around 150 TCR beta chains were annotated as cytomegalovirus-associated.

The study ran its PCR with 60 Vbeta and 13 Jbeta primers. Clones were sequenced by immunoSEQ multiplex PCR, and TCRdb holds only the in-frame ones, with some missing. The table has 95,000 to 120,000 clones, 70% to 80% seen once. Healthy bone marrow donors made up the donor group. Trimming took 0 bases from V and 1 from J; bases not matched to a gene: 9. Germline V gene lookup returns CDR1 LGHNA and CDR2 YSLEER. The CDR3 runs to 18 residues. The sequence derives from a middle-aged woman in good health and CMV-seropositive. Sequenced input: PBMCs. The V call is TRBV4-3, the J call TRBJ2-3; 8 positions match TRBD2. Here the CDR3 reads CASSQDIPGTRRTDTQYF. The DNA for the CDR3 is TGCGCCAGCAGCCAAGATATCCCCGGGACTAGACGCACAGATACGCAGTATTTT.